The present T cell receptor (beta chain) was sequenced within a study of shared clonotypes between healthy human individuals. Positive CCR7 selection of CD45RO-negative cells yielded the naive CD8 cells, and terminally differentiated effector memory CD45RA+ cells were excluded. Generated by immunoSEQ multiplex PCR, the TCRdb table keeps only in-frame clones and is missing some. The sample contains millions of clones, more than 85% of which appear only once. This CDR3 is 15 amino acids long. V lost 0 bases and J 3 bases, leaving 12 bases between the germline ends. Germline CDR1 and CDR2: SGHRS and YFSETQ.

The sample was naive CD8+ T cells from PBMCs. The chain has TRBV5-1 and TRBJ1-2, with D unresolved. The receptor comes from a young man in good health. Some clones in this sample may be carry-over from other donors' samples. The CDR3 sequence: CASSLEFPGDYGYTF. The CDR3, as DNA: TGCGCCAGCAGCTTGGAGTTTCCAGGAGACTATGGCTACACCTTC.